This TCR beta chain was identified during a study of blood T cells in healthy people across ages. Remarks on this clonotype: The target antigen is unknown.

The CDR3 length is 12 residues. Germline CDR1 SQVTM, CDR2 ANQGSEA. V lost 4 bases and J lost 10, with 14 bases in between. Each of the donors had roughly 9.3 milliliters of peripheral blood drawn into EDTA-treated Vacutainer tubes. General study findings and limits: TCR beta diversity tracked closely with naive T cell percentage.

Sample-barcoded 5' priming and a J-beta primer mix drove a second PCR of 7 to 11 cycles. Each cDNA molecule was tagged by a template-switch adaptor that had 12 random nucleotides. Each CDR3 protein is one row after TCRdb ran MiXCR on the 5' RACE reads. Among about 400,000 distinct CDR3 sequences listed, 52% were seen once. Specimen: blood. This receptor was identified in a man aged 60-69 years in good health. The gene calls are TRBV29-1 and TRBJ1-5; D is unresolved. This CDR3 reads CSVGRAGEPQHF. The CDR3 coding sequence is TGCAGCGTTGGGAGGGCGGGAGAACCCCAGCATTTT.